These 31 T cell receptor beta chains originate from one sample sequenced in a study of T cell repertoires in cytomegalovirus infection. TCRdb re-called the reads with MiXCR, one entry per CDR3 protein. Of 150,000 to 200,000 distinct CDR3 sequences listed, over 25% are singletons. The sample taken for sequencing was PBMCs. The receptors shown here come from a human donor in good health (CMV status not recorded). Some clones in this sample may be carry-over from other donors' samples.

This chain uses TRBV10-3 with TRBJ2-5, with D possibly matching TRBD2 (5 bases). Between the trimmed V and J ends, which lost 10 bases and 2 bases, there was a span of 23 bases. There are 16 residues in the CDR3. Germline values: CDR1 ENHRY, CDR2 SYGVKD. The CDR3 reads CATTDPTGGGQETQYF. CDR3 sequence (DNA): TGTGCCACAACAGACCCGACTGGCGGAGGACAAGAGACCCAGTACTTC.

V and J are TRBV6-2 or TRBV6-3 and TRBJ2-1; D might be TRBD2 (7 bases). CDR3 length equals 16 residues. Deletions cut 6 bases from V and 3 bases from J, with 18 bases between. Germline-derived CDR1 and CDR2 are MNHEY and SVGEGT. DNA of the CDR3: TGTGCCAGCAGCGGGGGAGGGGGGCCGGGCTACAATGAGCAGTTCTTC. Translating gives CASSGGGGPGYNEQFF.

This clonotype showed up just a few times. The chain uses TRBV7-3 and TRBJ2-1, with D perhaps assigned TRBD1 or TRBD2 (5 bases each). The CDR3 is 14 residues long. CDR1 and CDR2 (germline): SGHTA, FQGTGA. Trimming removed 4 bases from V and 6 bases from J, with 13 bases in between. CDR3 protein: CASSSPSRGNEQFF. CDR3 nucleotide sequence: TGTGCCAGCAGCTCACCATCGAGGGGCAATGAGCAGTTCTTC.

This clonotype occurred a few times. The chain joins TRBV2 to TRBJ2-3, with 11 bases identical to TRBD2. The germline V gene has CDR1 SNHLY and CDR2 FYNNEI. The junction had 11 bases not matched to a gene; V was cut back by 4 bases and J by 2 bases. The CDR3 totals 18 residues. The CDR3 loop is CASSAEGELAGVTDTQYF. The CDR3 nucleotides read TGTGCCAGCAGTGCCGAGGGCGAACTAGCGGGGGTCACAGATACGCAGTATTTT.

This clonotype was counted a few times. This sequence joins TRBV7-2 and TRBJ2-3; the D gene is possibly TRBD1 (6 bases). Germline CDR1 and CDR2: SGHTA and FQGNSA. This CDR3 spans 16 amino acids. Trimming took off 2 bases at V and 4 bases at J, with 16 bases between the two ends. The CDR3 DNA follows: TGTGCCAGCAGCTTAACCGCAGGGGATTTTGCAGATACGCAGTATTTT. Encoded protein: CASSLTAGDFADTQYF. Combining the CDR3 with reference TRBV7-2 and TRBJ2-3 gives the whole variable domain GAGVSQSPSNKVTEKGKDVELRCDPISGHTALYWYRQSLGQGLEFLIYFQGNSAPDKSGLPSDRFSAERTGGSVSTLTIQRTQQEDSAVYLCASSLTAGDFADTQYFGPGTRLTVL.

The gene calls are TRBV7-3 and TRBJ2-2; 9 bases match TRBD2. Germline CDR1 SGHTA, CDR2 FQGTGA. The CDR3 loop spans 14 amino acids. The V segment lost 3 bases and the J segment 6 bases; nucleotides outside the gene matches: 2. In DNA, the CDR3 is TGTGCCAGCAGCTTGGGACTAGCAGCCGGGGAGCTGTTTTTT. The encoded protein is CASSLGLAAGELFF. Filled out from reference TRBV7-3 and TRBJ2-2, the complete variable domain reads GAGVSQTPSNKVTEKGKYVELRCDPISGHTALYWYRQSLGQGPEFLIYFQGTGAADDSGLPNDRFFAVRPEGSVSTLKIQRTERGDSAVYLCASSLGLAAGELFFGEGSRLTVL.

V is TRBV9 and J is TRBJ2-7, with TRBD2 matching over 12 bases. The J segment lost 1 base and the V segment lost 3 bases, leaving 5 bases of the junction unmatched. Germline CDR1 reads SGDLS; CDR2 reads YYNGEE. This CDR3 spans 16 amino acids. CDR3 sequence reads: CASSAEGTSGSYEQYF. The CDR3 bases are TGTGCCAGCAGCGCCGAGGGGACTAGCGGGTCCTACGAGCAGTACTTC.

Here the CDR3 DNA reads TGCAGTGCTAGAGAATTACGGATTTCACCGGGACAGGGGAGCACTGAAGCTTTCTTT. It encodes CSARELRISPGQGSTEAFF. The chain combines TRBV20-1 with TRBJ1-1; TRBD1 matches 10 bases. Germline CDR1 is DFQATT and CDR2 is SNEGSKA (reference sequence). V trimming: 0 bases; J trimming: 4 bases; junction bases outside the gene matches: 17. The CDR3 has 19 residues.

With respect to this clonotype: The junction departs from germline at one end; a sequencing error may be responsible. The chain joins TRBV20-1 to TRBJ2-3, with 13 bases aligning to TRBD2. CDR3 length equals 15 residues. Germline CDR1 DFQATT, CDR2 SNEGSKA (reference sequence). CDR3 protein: CRASGLAGDADTQYF. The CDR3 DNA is TGCAGAGCTAGCGGACTAGCGGGGGATGCAGATACGCAGTATTTT.

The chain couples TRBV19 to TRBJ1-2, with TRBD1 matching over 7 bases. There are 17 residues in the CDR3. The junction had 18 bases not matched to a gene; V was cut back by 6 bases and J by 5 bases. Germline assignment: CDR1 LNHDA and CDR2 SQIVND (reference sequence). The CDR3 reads CASSTIGTELGHYGYTF. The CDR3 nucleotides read TGTGCCAGTAGCACCATAGGGACAGAATTGGGTCATTATGGCTACACCTTC.

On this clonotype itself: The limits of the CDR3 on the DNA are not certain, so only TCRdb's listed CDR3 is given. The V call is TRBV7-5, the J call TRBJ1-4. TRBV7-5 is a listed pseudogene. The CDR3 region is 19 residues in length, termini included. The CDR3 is CISVPEACIREATNEKLFF.

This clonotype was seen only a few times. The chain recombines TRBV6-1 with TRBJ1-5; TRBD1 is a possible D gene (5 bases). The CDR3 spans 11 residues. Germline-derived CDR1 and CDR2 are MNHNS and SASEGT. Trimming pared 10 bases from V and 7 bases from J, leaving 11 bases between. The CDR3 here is CATGTGQPQHF. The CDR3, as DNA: TGTGCCACCGGGACGGGACAGCCCCAGCATTTT.

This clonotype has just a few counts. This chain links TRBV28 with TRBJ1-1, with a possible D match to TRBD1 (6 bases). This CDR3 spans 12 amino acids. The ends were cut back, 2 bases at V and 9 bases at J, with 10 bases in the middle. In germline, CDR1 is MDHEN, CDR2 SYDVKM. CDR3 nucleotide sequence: TGTGCCAGCAGTTTACGACAGGAAAAAGCTTTCTTT. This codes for CASSLRQEKAFF.

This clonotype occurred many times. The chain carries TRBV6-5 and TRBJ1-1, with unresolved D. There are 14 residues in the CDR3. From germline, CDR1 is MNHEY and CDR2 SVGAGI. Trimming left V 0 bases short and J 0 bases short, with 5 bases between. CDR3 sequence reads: CASSYSGLNTEAFF. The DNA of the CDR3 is TGTGCCAGCAGTTACTCTGGGTTGAACACTGAAGCTTTCTTT.

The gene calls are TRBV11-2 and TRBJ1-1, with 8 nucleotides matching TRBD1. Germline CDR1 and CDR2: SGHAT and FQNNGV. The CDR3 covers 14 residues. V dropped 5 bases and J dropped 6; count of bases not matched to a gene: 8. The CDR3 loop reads CASSRNRGGSEAFF. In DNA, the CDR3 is TGTGCCAGCAGCCGAAACAGGGGGGGCTCTGAAGCTTTCTTT.

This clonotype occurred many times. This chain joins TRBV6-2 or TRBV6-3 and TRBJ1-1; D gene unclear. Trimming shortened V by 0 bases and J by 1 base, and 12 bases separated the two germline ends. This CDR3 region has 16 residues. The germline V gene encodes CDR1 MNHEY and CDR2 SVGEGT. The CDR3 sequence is CASSYSGRTQNTEAFF. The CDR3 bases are TGTGCCAGCAGTTACTCGGGAAGGACCCAGAACACTGAAGCTTTCTTT.

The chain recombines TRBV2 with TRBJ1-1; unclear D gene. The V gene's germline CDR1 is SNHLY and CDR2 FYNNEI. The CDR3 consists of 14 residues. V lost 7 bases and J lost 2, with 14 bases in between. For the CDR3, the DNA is TGTGCCAGCATGGTGAGACACCTAAACACTGAAGCTTTCTTT. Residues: CASMVRHLNTEAFF.

CDR3 sequence: CASSETDYTEAFF. The CDR3, as DNA: TGTGCCAGCAGCGAGACAGACTACACTGAAGCTTTCTTT. This chain connects TRBV7-9 to TRBJ1-1, with a tentative D call TRBD1 (5 bases). Trimming cost V 5 bases and J 3 bases, with 10 bases left between them. This CDR3 contains 13 residues. Germline V CDR1 and CDR2: SEHNR, FQNEAQ (reference sequence).

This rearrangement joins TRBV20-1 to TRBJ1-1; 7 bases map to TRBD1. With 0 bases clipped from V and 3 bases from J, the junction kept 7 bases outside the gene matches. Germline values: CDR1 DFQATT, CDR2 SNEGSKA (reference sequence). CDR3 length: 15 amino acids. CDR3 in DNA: TGCAGTGCTAGAGATGTAGGGGGCGCGGACACTGAAGCTTTCTTT. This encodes CSARDVGGADTEAFF.

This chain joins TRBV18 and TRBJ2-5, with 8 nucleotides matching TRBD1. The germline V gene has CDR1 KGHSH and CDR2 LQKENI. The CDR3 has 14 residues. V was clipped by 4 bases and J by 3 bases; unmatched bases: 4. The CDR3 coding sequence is TGTGCCAGCTCACTCGACAGGGGAAAAGAGACCCAGTACTTC. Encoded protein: CASSLDRGKETQYF.

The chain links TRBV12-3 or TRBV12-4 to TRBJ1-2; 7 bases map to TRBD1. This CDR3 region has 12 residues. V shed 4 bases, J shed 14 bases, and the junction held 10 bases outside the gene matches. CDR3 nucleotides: TGTGCCAGCAGTTGGGACAGCGTGGGTCCTACCTTC. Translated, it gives CASSWDSVGPTF.

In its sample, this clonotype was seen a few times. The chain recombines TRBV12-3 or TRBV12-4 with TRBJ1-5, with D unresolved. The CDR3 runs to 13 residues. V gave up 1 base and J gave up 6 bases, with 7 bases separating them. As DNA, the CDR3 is TGTGCCAGCAGTTTAGGTGATCGTCAGCCCCAGCATTTT. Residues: CASSLGDRQPQHF.

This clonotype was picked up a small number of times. CDR3 DNA: TGTGCCAGCAGCCCCGGACAGGAGCAGTACTTC. It translates to CASSPGQEQYF. The J gene is TRBJ2-7, the V gene TRBV7-9, with D possibly matching TRBD1 (6 bases). The CDR3 consists of 11 residues. Germline V CDR1 and CDR2: SEHNR, FQNEAQ (reference sequence). V lost 5 bases, J lost 7 bases, and 9 bases lay in between.

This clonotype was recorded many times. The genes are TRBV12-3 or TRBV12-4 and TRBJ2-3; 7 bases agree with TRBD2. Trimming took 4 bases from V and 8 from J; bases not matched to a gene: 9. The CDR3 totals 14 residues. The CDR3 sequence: CASSSLGGVATQYF. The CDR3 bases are TGTGCCAGCAGTTCCCTGGGGGGGGTGGCTACGCAGTATTTT.

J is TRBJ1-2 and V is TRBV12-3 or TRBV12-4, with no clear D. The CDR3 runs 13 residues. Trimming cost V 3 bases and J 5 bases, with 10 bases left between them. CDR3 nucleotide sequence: TGTGCCAGCAGTTTCCCAAGCAAGTATGGCTACACCTTC. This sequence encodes CASSFPSKYGYTF.

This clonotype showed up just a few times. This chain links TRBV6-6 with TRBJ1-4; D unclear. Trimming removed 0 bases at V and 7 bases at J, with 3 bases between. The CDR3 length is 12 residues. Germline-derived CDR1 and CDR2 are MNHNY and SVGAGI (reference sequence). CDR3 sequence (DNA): TGTGCCAGCAGTTACTCAGGTGAAAAACTGTTTTTT. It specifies CASSYSGEKLFF.

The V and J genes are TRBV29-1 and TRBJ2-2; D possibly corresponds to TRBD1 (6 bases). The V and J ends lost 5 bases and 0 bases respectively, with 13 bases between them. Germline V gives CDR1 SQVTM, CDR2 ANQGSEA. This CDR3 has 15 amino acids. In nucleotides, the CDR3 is TGCAGCGTTCAACAGGGATCCGCGAACACCGGGGAGCTGTTTTTT. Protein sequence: CSVQQGSANTGELFF.

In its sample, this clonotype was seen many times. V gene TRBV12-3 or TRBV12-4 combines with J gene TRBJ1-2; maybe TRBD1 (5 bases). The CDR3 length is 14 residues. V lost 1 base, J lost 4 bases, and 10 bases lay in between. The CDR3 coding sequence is TGTGCCAGCAGTTTAGAGGGACGGGGCTATGGCTACACCTTC. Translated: CASSLEGRGYGYTF.

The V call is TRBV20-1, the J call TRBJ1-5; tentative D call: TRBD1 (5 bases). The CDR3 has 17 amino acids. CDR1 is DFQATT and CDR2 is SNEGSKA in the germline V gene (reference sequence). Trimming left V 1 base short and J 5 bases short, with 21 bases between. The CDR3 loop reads CSARAHDGLRGDQPQHF. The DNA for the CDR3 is TGCAGTGCTAGAGCCCATGACGGATTGCGGGGCGATCAGCCCCAGCATTTT.

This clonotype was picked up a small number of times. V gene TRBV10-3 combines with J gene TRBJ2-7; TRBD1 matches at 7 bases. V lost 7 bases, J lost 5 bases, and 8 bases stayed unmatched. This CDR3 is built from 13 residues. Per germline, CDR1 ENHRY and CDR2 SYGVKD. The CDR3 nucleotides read TGTGCCATCACCGAGGACAGGTCCAACGAGCAGTACTTC. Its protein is CAITEDRSNEQYF.

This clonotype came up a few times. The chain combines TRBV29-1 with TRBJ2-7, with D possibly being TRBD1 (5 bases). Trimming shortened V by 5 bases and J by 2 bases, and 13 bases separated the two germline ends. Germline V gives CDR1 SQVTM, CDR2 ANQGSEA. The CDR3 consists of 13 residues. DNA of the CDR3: TGCAGCGTTATTTTGCAGGGTCCCTACGAGCAGTACTTC. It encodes CSVILQGPYEQYF.